This TCR beta chain was sequenced during a study of CD8+CD57+ T cells in acquired aplastic anemia. Background on the study: The mean DNA yield obtained from sorted CD4+ and CD8+ cells came to approximately 3.2 ug.

Findings and limits, study-wide: Sharing between patients and controls was observed for about 27 CD8+ CDR3 sequences.

Profiling that covered TCR beta VDJ and CDR3 relied on genomic DNA as its template. TCRdb passed the reads through MiXCR, listing each CDR3 protein once. Altogether around 180,000 distinct CDR3 sequences are present, approximately 48% being singletons, with the ten largest covering under 2%. An expansion of CD8+CD57+ cells by flow cytometry had been shown in patients chosen for sequencing. In the case of this clonotype: Its antigen is undetermined.

The sample comprised sorted CD4+, CD8+, or CD8+CD57+ T cells (not recorded which) from PBMCs. This sequence originates from a human donor with aplastic anemia.

CDR3 sequence (DNA): TGCAGCTTTTCCAGGGGAGATACGCAGTATTTT. Protein sequence: CSFSRGDTQYF. The chain joins TRBV29-1 to TRBJ2-3, with a weak D call TRBD1 (6 bases). This CDR3 region has 11 residues. In germline, CDR1 is SQVTM, CDR2 ANQGSEA. The ends were cut back, 8 bases at V and 5 bases at J, with 11 bases in the middle.